Detailed here is one T cell receptor beta chain. Its cognate antigen is unknown. CDR3 length equals 16 residues. Trimming removed 1 base from V and 0 bases from J, with 10 bases in between. CDR1 SEHNR and CDR2 FQNEAQ come from the germline V gene (reference sequence). This specimen belongs to a study of cytomegalovirus exposure and HLA in healthy donors. Findings of the study overall: Sequencing likely produced, as an artifact, a cluster of highly shared sequence variants. Accounts indicate the classifier identified cytomegalovirus status with strong specificity and sensitivity.

The PCR had 60 Vbeta and 13 Jbeta primers. In the original workflow: Later, an analysis found about 80 million unique TCR beta chains, and approximately 10 million of these were shared. The table came from immunoSEQ multiplex PCR; TCRdb's copy has only in-frame clones and leaves some out. The V and J calls and clone size were taken over from that table, and D and trimming were inferred from the DNA. The top ten hold about 8.6% of the sample, which has 100,000 to 150,000 clones, around four fifths seen once. The receptor's source is a woman aged 50 to 60 in good health and CMV-seropositive. V usage is TRBV7-9 and J usage is TRBJ1-3; D unclear. Sequencing was done on a sample of PBMCs. The DNA of the CDR3 is TGTGCCAGCAGCTTAGGGGTGGGGAGCTCTGGAAACACCATATATTTT. Its protein is CASSLGVGSSGNTIYF.